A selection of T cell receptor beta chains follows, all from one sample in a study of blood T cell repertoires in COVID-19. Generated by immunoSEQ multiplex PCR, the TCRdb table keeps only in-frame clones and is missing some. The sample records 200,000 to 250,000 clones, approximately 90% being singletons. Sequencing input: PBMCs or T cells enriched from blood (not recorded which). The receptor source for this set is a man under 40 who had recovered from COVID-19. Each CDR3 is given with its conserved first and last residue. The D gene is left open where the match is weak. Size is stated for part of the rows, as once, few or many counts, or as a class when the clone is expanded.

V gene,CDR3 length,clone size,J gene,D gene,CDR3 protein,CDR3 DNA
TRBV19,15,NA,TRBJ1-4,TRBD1,CASSPGQGHAEKLFF,TGTGCCAGTAGTCCGGGACAGGGACATGCTGAAAAACTGTTTTTT
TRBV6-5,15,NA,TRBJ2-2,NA,CASSYFGANTGELFF,TGTGCCAGCAGTTATTTCGGGGCGAACACCGGGGAGCTGTTTTTT
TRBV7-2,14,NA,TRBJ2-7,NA,CASSLFGGTYEQYF,TGTGCCAGCAGCTTATTTGGCGGGACCTACGAGCAGTACTTC
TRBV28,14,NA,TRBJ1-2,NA,CASSQAGGTYGYTF,TGTGCCAGCAGTCAAGCCGGAGGGACCTATGGCTACACCTTC
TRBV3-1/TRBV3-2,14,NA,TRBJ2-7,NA,CASSQERAGHEQYF,TGTGCCAGCAGCCAAGAAAGGGCGGGCCACGAGCAGTACTTC
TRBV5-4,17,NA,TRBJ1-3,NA,CASSLGLGRDSGNTIYF,TGTGCCAGCAGCTTGGGACTAGGGCGGGACTCTGGAAACACCATATATTTT
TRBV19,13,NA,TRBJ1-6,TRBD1,CASSDRVNSPLHF,TGTGCCAGTAGCGACAGGGTGAATTCACCCCTCCACTTT
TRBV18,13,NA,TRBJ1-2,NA,CASTKGQSGGYTF,TGTGCCAGCACTAAAGGACAGTCGGGAGGCTACACCTTC
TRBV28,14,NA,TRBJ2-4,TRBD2,CASRAGEGGNIQYF,TGTGCCAGCAGAGCGGGAGAAGGGGGGAACATTCAGTACTTC
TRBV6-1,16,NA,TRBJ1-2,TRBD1,CASSEAPTGGNYGYTF,TGTGCCAGCAGTGAGGCCCCGACAGGGGGGAACTATGGCTACACCTTC
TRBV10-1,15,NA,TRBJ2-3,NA,CASSPDSQVADTQYF,TGCGCCAGCAGCCCTGATTCTCAGGTGGCAGATACGCAGTATTTT
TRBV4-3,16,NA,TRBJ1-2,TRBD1,CASSQELGQGVDGYTF,TGCGCCAGCAGCCAAGAACTGGGACAGGGAGTAGATGGCTACACCTTC
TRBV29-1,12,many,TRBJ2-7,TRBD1,CSVGTGTYEQYF,TGCAGCGTCGGGACAGGGACCTACGAGCAGTACTTC
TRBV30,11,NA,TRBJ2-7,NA,CAWTQGGEQYF,TGTGCCTGGACCCAGGGAGGCGAGCAGTACTTC
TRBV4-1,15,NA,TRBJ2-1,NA,CASSPSPSGVDEQFF,TGCGCCAGCAGCCCGTCTCCCTCCGGAGTCGATGAGCAGTTCTTC
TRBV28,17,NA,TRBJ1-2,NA,CASSLAGTGRVTYGYTF,TGTGCCAGCAGTTTAGCGGGCACAGGGAGGGTAACCTATGGCTACACCTTC
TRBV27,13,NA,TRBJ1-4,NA,CATHLATNEKLFF,TGTGCCACCCATCTAGCAACTAATGAAAAACTGTTTTTT
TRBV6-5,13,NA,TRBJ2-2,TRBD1,CAVRGRGTGELFF,TGTGCCGTCAGGGGGCGAGGCACCGGGGAGCTGTTTTTT
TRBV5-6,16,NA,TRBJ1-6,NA,CASSRRDGSYNSPLHF,TGTGCCAGCAGTCGGAGGGATGGCTCCTATAATTCACCCCTCCACTTT
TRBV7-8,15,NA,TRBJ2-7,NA,CASSLGQGSTYEQYF,TGTGCCAGCAGCTTGGGGCAGGGTTCCACCTACGAGCAGTACTTC
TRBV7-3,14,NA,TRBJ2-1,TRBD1,CASSSPGQGREQFF,TGTGCCAGCAGCTCACCGGGACAGGGGCGGGAGCAGTTCTTC
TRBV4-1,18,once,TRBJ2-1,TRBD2,CASSQSILAGVAGNEQFF,TGCGCCAGCAGCCAATCCATCTTAGCGGGAGTGGCTGGCAATGAGCAGTTCTTC
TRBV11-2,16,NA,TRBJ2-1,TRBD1,CASSRNTGGSYNEQFF,TGTGCCAGCAGCCGTAATACAGGGGGCAGTTACAATGAGCAGTTCTTC
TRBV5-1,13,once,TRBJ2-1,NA,CASSFDGYNEQFF,TGCGCCAGCAGCTTCGACGGGTACAATGAGCAGTTCTTC
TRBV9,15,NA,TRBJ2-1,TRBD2,CASSVGASGTDEQFF,TGTGCCAGCAGCGTAGGGGCTAGCGGGACCGATGAGCAGTTCTTC
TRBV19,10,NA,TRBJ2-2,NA,CATREGELFF,TGTGCCACCAGGGAAGGGGAGCTGTTTTTT
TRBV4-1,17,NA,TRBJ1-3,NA,CASSPGRARSSGNTIYF,TGCGCCAGCAGCCCCGGGAGGGCCCGGAGCTCTGGAAACACCATATATTTT
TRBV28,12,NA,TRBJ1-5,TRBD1,CASLQGGQPQHF,TGTGCCAGCTTACAGGGGGGTCAGCCCCAGCATTTT
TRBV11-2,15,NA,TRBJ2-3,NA,CASSLVGQKTDTQYF,TGTGCCAGCAGCTTAGTTGGACAGAAAACAGATACGCAGTATTTT
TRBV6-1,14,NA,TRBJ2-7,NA,CASSEGDSSYEQYF,TGTGCCAGCAGTGAAGGAGACAGCTCCTACGAGCAGTACTTC
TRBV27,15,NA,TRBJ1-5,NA,CASSLTGYGNQPQHF,TGTGCCAGCAGTTTGACGGGGTATGGCAATCAGCCCCAGCATTTT
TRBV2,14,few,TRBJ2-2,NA,CASSEQGRAGELFF,TGTGCCAGCAGTGAGCAGGGTAGGGCCGGGGAGCTGTTTTTT
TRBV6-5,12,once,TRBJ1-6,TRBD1,CASSTGVSPLHF,TGTGCCAGCAGCACAGGGGTCTCACCCCTCCACTTT
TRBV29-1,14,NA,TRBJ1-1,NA,CSVVRTDLNTEAFF,TGCAGCGTTGTCAGGACAGACCTAAACACTGAAGCTTTCTTT
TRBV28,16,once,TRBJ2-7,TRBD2,CASSPPTSGSSYEQYF,TGTGCCAGCAGTCCTCCGACTAGCGGGAGCTCCTACGAGCAGTACTTC
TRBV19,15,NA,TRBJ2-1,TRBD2,CASSIKRGPGTEQFF,TGTGCCAGTAGTATAAAGCGGGGCCCTGGTACTGAGCAGTTCTTC